Below, one T cell receptor (beta chain) is given with its context. Antigen unknown. This entry comes from a study of CXCR3-negative and CXCR3-positive naive CD8 T cells. The CDR3 runs to 16 residues. Germline values: CDR1 SEHNR, CDR2 FQNEAQ (reference sequence). Through 5' RACE with UMI labels, the TRB cDNA libraries were prepared. TCRdb re-called the 5' RACE reads, yielding one record per CDR3 amino acid sequence without DNA. Its table records tens of thousands of distinct CDR3 sequences. Study observations and caveats: After cryopreservation, CXCR3 expression dropped partially; most assays used fresh PBMCs. The authors found comparable surface CD5 between naive subsets and inferred TCR strength from TRB CDR3 properties.

The TCR was taken from a human donor in good health. Some clones in this sample may be carry-over from other donors' samples. The chain is built from TRBV7-9 and TRBJ2-1; checking the TCRdb D call of TRBD1 is not possible without DNA. The specimen was memory CD8+ T cells from blood. CDR3 sequence reads: CATFSPSGAQDNEQFF.